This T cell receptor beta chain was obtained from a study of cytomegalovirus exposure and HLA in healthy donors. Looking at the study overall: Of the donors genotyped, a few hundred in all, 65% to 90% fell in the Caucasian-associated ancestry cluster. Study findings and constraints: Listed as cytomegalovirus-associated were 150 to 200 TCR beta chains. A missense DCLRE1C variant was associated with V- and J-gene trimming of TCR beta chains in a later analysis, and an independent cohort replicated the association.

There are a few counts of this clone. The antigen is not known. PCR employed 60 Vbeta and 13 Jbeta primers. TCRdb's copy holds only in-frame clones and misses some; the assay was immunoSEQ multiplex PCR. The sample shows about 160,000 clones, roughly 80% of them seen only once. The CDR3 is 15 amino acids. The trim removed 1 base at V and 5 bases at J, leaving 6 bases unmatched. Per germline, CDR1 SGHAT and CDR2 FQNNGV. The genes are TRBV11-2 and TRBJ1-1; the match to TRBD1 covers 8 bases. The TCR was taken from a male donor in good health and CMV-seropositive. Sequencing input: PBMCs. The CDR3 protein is CASSLVQGAGTEAFF. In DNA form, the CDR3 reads TGTGCCAGCAGCTTAGTTCAGGGGGCAGGAACTGAAGCTTTCTTT.